This TCR beta chain was sequenced during a study of technical replicates of blood from a handful of donors. CDR3 size: 13 residues. The germline V and J ends were trimmed by 7 bases and 4 bases, with 11 bases remaining between them. CDR1 is MNHEY and CDR2 is SMNVEV in the germline V gene (reference sequence). Assay: immunoSEQ multiplex PCR; the TCRdb copy retains only in-frame clones and omits some. The sample contains 90,000 to 100,000 clones, 90% to 97% of which appear only once. V and J are TRBV27 and TRBJ2-1; perhaps TRBD1 as D (5 bases). The sequence was collected from a human donor in good health. Sequencing was performed on T cells isolated from PBMCs. The CDR3 sequence: CASKNDRYNEQFF. CDR3 coding DNA: TGTGCCAGCAAAAACGACAGATACAATGAGCAGTTCTTC.